These 7 T cell receptor beta chains share one sample of origin, sequenced in a study of T cells of healthy individuals. TCRdb re-called the 5' RACE reads with MiXCR, one entry per CDR3 protein. The sample has tens of thousands of distinct CDR3 sequences; roughly 15% are singletons. The receptor source for this set is a human donor in good health.

Many counts were recorded for this clonotype. This sequence joins TRBV10-3 and TRBJ1-1; tentatively, D is TRBD1 (5 bases). V was shortened by 3 bases and J by 8 bases, with 7 bases between the two germline ends. CDR1 and CDR2 (germline): ENHRY, SYGVKD. The CDR3 extends over 11 amino acids. The CDR3 region has the DNA TGTGCCATCAGTGAAAGGACAGAAGCTTTCTTT. Its translation: CAISERTEAFF.

This clonotype occurred a few times. The CDR3 here is CASSLAWGETQYF. The CDR3 DNA reads TGTGCCAGCAGCTTGGCCTGGGGCGAGACCCAGTACTTC. This rearrangement joins TRBV27 to TRBJ2-5; maybe TRBD1 (5 bases). The CDR3 runs 13 residues. Trimming took off 6 bases at V and 5 bases at J, with 13 bases between the two ends. The V gene's germline CDR1 is MNHEY and CDR2 SMNVEV (reference sequence).

The rearrangement uses TRBV5-1 and TRBJ2-7; 10 bases agree with TRBD1. Trimming at V came to 4 bases and at J to 2 bases, leaving 6 bases not matched to a gene. Germline lookup yields CDR1 SGHRS and CDR2 YFSETQ. The CDR3 runs to 15 residues. CDR3 sequence: CASSRDRGTTYEQYF. The CDR3 nucleotides are TGCGCCAGCAGCCGGGACAGGGGTACGACCTACGAGCAGTACTTC.

The V and J genes are TRBV12-3 or TRBV12-4 and TRBJ1-6; no firm D call. The CDR3 runs to 12 residues. Trimming removed 2 bases at V and 12 bases at J, with 8 bases between. The CDR3: CASSLSPGPLHF. In DNA form, the CDR3 reads TGTGCCAGCAGTTTAAGTCCAGGACCCCTCCACTTT.

This clonotype was detected ten times or more. The genes are TRBV7-2 and TRBJ1-1, with a tentative D call TRBD1 (5 bases). V was clipped by 1 base and J by 1 base, with 10 bases between them. This CDR3 comprises 15 residues. The germline V gene encodes CDR1 SGHTA and CDR2 FQGNSA. The CDR3 sequence is CASSLVGQGNTEAFF. CDR3 in DNA: TGTGCCAGCAGCTTAGTCGGGCAGGGGAACACTGAAGCTTTCTTT.

This clonotype was seen repeatedly, ten times or more. The chain joins TRBV20-1 to TRBJ1-3; D call uncertain. Trimming left V 2 bases short and J 3 bases short, with 5 bases between. The CDR3 totals 12 residues. CDR1 is DFQATT and CDR2 is SNEGSKA in the germline V gene (reference sequence). This CDR3 reads CSARFSGNTIYF. CDR3 nucleotides: TGCAGTGCTAGATTCAGTGGAAACACCATATATTTT.

To note about this clonotype: One end of the junction is discordant with germline, which a read error may explain. This chain uses TRBV7-9 with TRBJ2-5; D perhaps matches TRBD2 (6 bases). Germline V CDR1 and CDR2: SEHNR, FQNEAQ (reference sequence). The CDR3 length is 13 residues. CDR3 amino acids: CVSSLEGGETQYF. In nucleotides, the CDR3 is TGTGTCAGCAGCTTAGAGGGAGGAGAGACCCAGTACTTC.